This passage covers 18 T cell receptor beta chains from one sample sequenced in a study of T cell responses to AZD1222 COVID-19 vaccine. Clones were sequenced by immunoSEQ multiplex PCR, and TCRdb holds only the in-frame ones, with some missing. The data show about 64,000 clones, 80% to 95% seen once. This specimen consisted of peripheral blood, obtained 28 days after the second dose of the MenACWY control vaccine. The source is an adult who received the MenACWY meningococcal vaccine as a control.

The CDR3: CSASTGLPYEQYF. In DNA form, the CDR3 reads TGCAGTGCTAGTACAGGCCTCCCCTACGAGCAGTACTTC. The V and J genes are TRBV20-1 and TRBJ2-7; a possible D gene is TRBD1 (5 bases). The V gene lost 3 bases and the J gene lost 2 bases, with 11 bases spanning the gap. CDR3 length equals 13 residues. Germline V gene lookup returns CDR1 DFQATT and CDR2 SNEGSKA (reference sequence).

V usage is TRBV6-4 and J usage is TRBJ2-3; no reliable D call. The CDR3 extends over 16 amino acids. Trimming cost V 3 bases and J 1 base, with 14 bases left between them. CDR1 is MRHNA, CDR2 SNTAGT, per germline. The CDR3: CASSENAVLRTDTQYF. In nucleotides, the CDR3 is TGTGCCAGCAGTGAGAATGCGGTACTACGCACAGATACGCAGTATTTT.

V is TRBV19 and J is TRBJ2-7, with TRBD2 identical over 7 bases. This CDR3 is built from 15 residues. The trim removed 4 bases at V and 2 bases at J, leaving 8 bases unmatched. CDR1 is LNHDA and CDR2 is SQIVND in the germline V gene (reference sequence). CDR3 sequence reads: CASSTGSGNTYEQYF. CDR3 in DNA: TGTGCCAGTAGTACCGGCAGCGGGAATACCTACGAGCAGTACTTC.

The chain couples TRBV4-3 to TRBJ1-1; D not certain. From germline, CDR1 is LGHNA and CDR2 YSLEER. This CDR3 spans 15 amino acids. Trimming left V 0 bases short and J 6 bases short, with 14 bases between. The CDR3 DNA sequence: TGCGCCAGCAGCCAAGACCTCATGGTCGTGGCTGAAGCTTTCTTT. This gives the protein CASSQDLMVVAEAFF.

The chain recombines TRBV9 with TRBJ2-1; 7 bases map to TRBD2. The length of the CDR3 is 14 residues. V dropped 4 bases and J dropped 9; count of bases not matched to a gene: 10. Per the germline V gene, CDR1 is SGDLS and CDR2 is YYNGEE. The CDR3 DNA reads TGTGCCAGCAGCCCCTTTTCGGGAGGTATTGAGCAGTTCTTC. As protein: CASSPFSGGIEQFF.

This sequence joins TRBV11-2 and TRBJ1-6, with D possibly being TRBD1 (5 bases). The length of the CDR3 is 17 residues. The V gene lost 5 bases and the J gene lost 2 bases, with 16 bases spanning the gap. Per germline, CDR1 SGHAT and CDR2 FQNNGV. Written as DNA, the CDR3 is TGTGCCAGCAGCAGCAGGGACCCAAGGACCTATAATTCACCCCTCCACTTT. Protein product: CASSSRDPRTYNSPLHF. Supplemented by reference TRBV11-2 and TRBJ1-6, the full variable domain reads EAGVAQSPRYKIIEKRQSVAFWCNPISGHATLYWYQQILGQGPKLLIQFQNNGVVDDSQLPKDRFSAERLKGVDSTLKIQPAKLEDSAVYLCASSSRDPRTYNSPLHFGNGTRLTVT.

This clone came up once. J is TRBJ1-5 and V is TRBV10-1; 8 bases match TRBD1. The CDR3 is 15 amino acids. Germline trimming cut 3 bases from V and 8 bases from J; bases unmatched to any gene: 9. The V gene's germline CDR1 is WNHNN and CDR2 SYGVQD (reference sequence). DNA for the CDR3: TGCGCCAGCAGTGATTCCGGGACAGGCTTGAAGCCCCAGCATTTT. Amino acid sequence: CASSDSGTGLKPQHF.

The chain recombines TRBV3-1 (or the pseudogene TRBV3-2) with TRBJ2-7; D remains unclear. Trimming removed 4 bases at V and 5 bases at J, with 6 bases between. From germline, CDR1 is LGHDT and CDR2 YNNKEL (reference sequence). This CDR3 has 11 residues. CDR3 nucleotide sequence: TGTGCCAGCAGCCTTGAACACGAGCAGTACTTC. It translates to CASSLEHEQYF.

Here the CDR3 DNA reads TGTGCCAGCAGTTCCGCCAGGGGGTGGACTGAAGCTTTCTTT. Translating it yields CASSSARGWTEAFF. The genes are TRBV28 and TRBJ1-1; 7 positions agree with TRBD1. This CDR3 comprises 14 residues. Germline lookup yields CDR1 MDHEN and CDR2 SYDVKM. The junction had 7 bases not matched to a gene; V was cut back by 4 bases and J by 5 bases.

The chain has TRBV13 and TRBJ1-3, with 8 bases fitting TRBD1. CDR1 is PRHDT, CDR2 FYEKMQ, per germline (reference sequence). V dropped 5 bases and J dropped 8; count of bases not matched to a gene: 8. The CDR3 consists of 14 residues. The CDR3 reads CASSRDRQADTIYF. CDR3 coding DNA: TGTGCCAGCAGCCGGGACAGGCAAGCGGACACCATATATTTT.

The V and J genes are TRBV18 and TRBJ2-1, with TRBD2 matching over 8 bases. This CDR3 is built from 18 residues. The V gene's germline CDR1 is KGHSH and CDR2 LQKENI. J was trimmed by 5 bases and V by 3 bases; bases with no gene match: 15. The CDR3 bases are TGTGCCAGCTCACCCTTTGGCGTGGCGGGAGGTGTGAACAATGAGCAGTTCTTC. Protein product: CASSPFGVAGGVNNEQFF.

The chain carries TRBV6-2 or TRBV6-3 and TRBJ1-2; no clear D. CDR1 and CDR2 from the germline V gene are MNHEY and SVGEGT. This CDR3 is 14 amino acids long. Trimming removed 2 bases from V and 4 bases from J, with 11 bases in between. CDR3 in amino acids: CASSYPSGSYGYTF. As DNA, the CDR3 is TGTGCCAGCAGTTACCCCTCCGGTTCCTATGGCTACACCTTC.

The chain recombines TRBV5-1 with TRBJ1-1; no firm D call. This CDR3 is built from 14 residues. CDR1 is SGHRS and CDR2 is YFSETQ in the germline V gene. Trimming took 6 bases from V and 4 from J, leaving 16 bases between them. The DNA of the CDR3 is TGCGCCAGCACCGACCTGCTCCAAGGCACTGAAGCTTTCTTT. As protein: CASTDLLQGTEAFF.

The chain uses TRBV7-8 and TRBJ2-3, with a possible D match to TRBD2 (6 bases). CDR1 and CDR2 (germline): SGHVS, FQNEAQ. This CDR3 region has 15 residues. Trimming took 1 base from V and 0 from J, leaving 8 bases between them. The CDR3 spells CASSLVAGSTDTQYF. The CDR3 nucleotides are TGTGCCAGCAGCTTAGTGGCGGGAAGCACAGATACGCAGTATTTT.

V usage is TRBV27 and J usage is TRBJ2-3; tentatively, D is TRBD1 (6 bases). V lost 2 bases to trimming and J lost 4 bases, with 7 bases between them. There are 13 residues in the CDR3. Germline CDR1 reads MNHEY; CDR2 reads SMNVEV (reference sequence). Here the CDR3 reads CASSLEGADTQYF. The CDR3 nucleotides read TGTGCCAGCAGTTTAGAGGGGGCAGATACGCAGTATTTT.

The chain has TRBV19 and TRBJ2-5; 11 bases agree with TRBD2. The CDR3 is made up of 18 amino acids. The V segment lost 5 bases and the J segment 4 bases; nucleotides outside the gene matches: 15. Germline V lookup: CDR1 LNHDA, CDR2 SQIVND (reference sequence). The CDR3, as DNA: TGTGCCAGTAGTCCTGCCTTGACTAGCGGGATGTTCGGAGAGACCCAGTACTTC. The encoded protein is CASSPALTSGMFGETQYF. Looking up the rest from reference TRBV19 and TRBJ2-5 gives the full variable domain: DGGITQSPKYLFRKEGQNVTLSCEQNLNHDAMYWYRQDPGQGLRLIYYSQIVNDFQKGDIAEGYSVSREKKESFPLTVTSAQKNPTAFYLCASSPALTSGMFGETQYFGPGTRLLVL.

The genes are TRBV10-1 and TRBJ2-1, with 7 bases lining up with TRBD2. Per the germline V gene, CDR1 is WNHNN and CDR2 is SYGVQD (reference sequence). V was pared by 8 bases and J by 8 bases, with 15 bases of the junction left unmatched. The CDR3 spans 15 residues. The CDR3 DNA is TGCGCCAGCGGGTATGGAGCGGGATTAAGGGATGAGCAGTTCTTC. Protein sequence: CASGYGAGLRDEQFF.

The chain couples TRBV21-1 to TRBJ2-5. TRBV21-1 represents a pseudogene. The CDR3 sequence is 16 residues long. CDR3 in DNA: TGTGCCAGCAGCAAAGCTCGAAGTCCATATCAAGAGACCCAGTACTTC. Protein: CASSKARSPYQETQYF.